A few counts support the clone carrying this TCR beta chain. This sample is drawn from a study of blood T cells in healthy people across ages. A second roughly 6 to 12 cycle PCR used barcoded and J-beta primers. From the 5' RACE reads, TCRdb called clonotypes with MiXCR, one entry per CDR3 protein. The sample holds hundreds of thousands of distinct CDR3 sequences; 43% are singletons and the top ten take 20% to 25%. The sample was blood. The clonotype comes from a woman aged 55-69 years in good health.

The CDR3 here is CASSLGQGSWTEAFF. The CDR3 nucleotides read TGTGCCAGCAGCTTAGGACAGGGGAGTTGGACTGAAGCTTTCTTT. The chain recombines TRBV7-9 with TRBJ1-1, with 8 bases lining up with TRBD1. The CDR3 is made up of 15 amino acids. The J segment lost 5 bases and the V segment lost 1 base, leaving 6 bases of the junction unmatched. CDR1 and CDR2 from the germline V gene are SEHNR and FQNEAQ (reference sequence).